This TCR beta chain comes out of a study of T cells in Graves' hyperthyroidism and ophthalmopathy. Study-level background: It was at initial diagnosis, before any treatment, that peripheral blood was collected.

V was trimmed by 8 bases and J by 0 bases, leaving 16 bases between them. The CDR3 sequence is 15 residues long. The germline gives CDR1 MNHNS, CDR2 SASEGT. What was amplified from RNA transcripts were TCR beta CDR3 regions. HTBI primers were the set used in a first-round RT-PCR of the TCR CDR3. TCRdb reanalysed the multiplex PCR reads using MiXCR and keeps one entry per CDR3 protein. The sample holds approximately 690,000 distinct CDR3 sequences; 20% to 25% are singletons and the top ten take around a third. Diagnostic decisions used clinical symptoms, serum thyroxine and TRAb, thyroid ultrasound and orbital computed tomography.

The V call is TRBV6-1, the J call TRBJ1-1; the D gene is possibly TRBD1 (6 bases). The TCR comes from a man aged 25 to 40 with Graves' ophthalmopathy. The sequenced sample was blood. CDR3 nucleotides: TGTGCCAGCCGGCGGCAGGGGATCATGAACACTGAAGCTTTCTTT. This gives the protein CASRRQGIMNTEAFF.